The text below deals with one TCR beta chain. The CDR3 runs 16 residues. Trimming took 3 bases from V and 0 from J, leaving 12 bases between them. Germline V gene data show CDR1 as SGHDN and CDR2 as FVKESK. As the library was built, unique molecular identifiers were attached to individual cDNA molecules. A single record per CDR3 protein comes from TCRdb applying MiXCR to the RACE reads. This sample carries about 80,000 distinct CDR3 sequences, 7.5% to 9% of them seen once, and the ten largest clones take roughly 1.4%. Time point meaning: patch test 1, 2 weeks after DPC sensitization. Described treatment: therapeutic diphenylcyclopropenone sensitization with weekly scalp DPC. This sample stems from a study of human T cells and chemical hapten exposure. Across the study: Patients, predominantly female, presented with alopecia areata, totalis or universalis.

This chain joins TRBV14 and TRBJ1-3, with D unclear. This clonotype was obtained from a young woman with alopecia areata. Some clones in this sample may be carry-over from other donors' samples. The sequences come from whole blood, collected in connection with sensitization to the hapten diphenylcyclopropenone (DPC). CDR3 in DNA: TGTGCCAGCAGCCATCTGGACCTCTACTCTGGAAACACCATATATTTT. This translates into CASSHLDLYSGNTIYF.